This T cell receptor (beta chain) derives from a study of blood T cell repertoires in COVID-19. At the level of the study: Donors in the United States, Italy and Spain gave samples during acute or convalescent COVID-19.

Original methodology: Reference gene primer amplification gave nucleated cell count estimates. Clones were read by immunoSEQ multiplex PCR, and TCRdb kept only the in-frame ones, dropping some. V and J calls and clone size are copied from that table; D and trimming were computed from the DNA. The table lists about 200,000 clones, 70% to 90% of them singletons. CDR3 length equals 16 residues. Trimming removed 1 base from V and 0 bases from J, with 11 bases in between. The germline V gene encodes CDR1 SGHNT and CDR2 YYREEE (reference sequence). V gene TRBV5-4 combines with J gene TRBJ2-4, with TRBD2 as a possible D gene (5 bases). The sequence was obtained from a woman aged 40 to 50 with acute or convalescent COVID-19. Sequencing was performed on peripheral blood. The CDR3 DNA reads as TGTGCCAGCAGCTTGTGGGCGGGCAGAGCCAAAAACATTCAGTACTTC. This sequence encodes CASSLWAGRAKNIQYF.